This TCR beta chain was found in a study of blood T cell repertoires in COVID-19. In assigning cohorts, the study relied on participant-reported clinical history. Data came from immunoSEQ multiplex PCR; TCRdb stores just in-frame clones and leaves some out. The sample has about 190,000 clones; around 84% are singletons. Germline V gene lookup returns CDR1 SGHNT and CDR2 YENEEA. The CDR3 totals 15 residues. The junction had 3 bases not matched to a gene; V was cut back by 1 base and J by 2 bases. V gene TRBV11-3 combines with J gene TRBJ2-3, with 7 bases that match TRBD2. The receptor was isolated from a young woman who had recovered from COVID-19. Material: PBMCs or T cells enriched from blood (not recorded which). CDR3 DNA: TGTGCCAGCAGCTTAGGGGGGACTAACACAGATACGCAGTATTTT. Amino acids: CASSLGGTNTDTQYF.